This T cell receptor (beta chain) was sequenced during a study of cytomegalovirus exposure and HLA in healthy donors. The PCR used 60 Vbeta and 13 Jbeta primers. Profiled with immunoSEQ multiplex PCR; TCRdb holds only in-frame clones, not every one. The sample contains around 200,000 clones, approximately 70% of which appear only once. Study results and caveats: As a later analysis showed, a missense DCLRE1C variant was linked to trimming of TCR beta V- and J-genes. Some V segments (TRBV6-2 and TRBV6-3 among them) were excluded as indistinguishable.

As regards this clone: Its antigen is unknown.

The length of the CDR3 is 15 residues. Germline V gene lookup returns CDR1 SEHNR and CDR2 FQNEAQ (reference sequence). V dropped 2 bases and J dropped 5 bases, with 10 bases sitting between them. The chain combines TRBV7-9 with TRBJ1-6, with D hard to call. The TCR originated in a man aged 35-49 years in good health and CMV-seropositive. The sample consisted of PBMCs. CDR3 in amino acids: CASSLMGSHNSPLHF. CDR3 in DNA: TGTGCCAGCAGCTTAATGGGCAGTCATAATTCACCCCTCCACTTT.